Below are 7 T cell receptor beta chains sequenced from a single sample in a study of blood T cells in healthy people across ages. The second PCR ran roughly 6 to 12 cycles with a sample-barcoded 5' primer and J-beta primers. TCRdb recomputed calls from the 5' RACE reads with MiXCR, one row per CDR3 protein. Found here are about 580,000 distinct CDR3 sequences, 40% to 55% of them singletons; the top ten hold around 23%. Sequenced material: blood. The source is a man older than 75 in good health.

The J gene is TRBJ2-7, the V gene TRBV9; the D gene is possibly TRBD1 (6 bases). Trimming removed 2 bases at V and 0 bases at J, with 18 bases between. The CDR3 consists of 17 residues. The germline V gene encodes CDR1 SGDLS and CDR2 YYNGEE. CDR3 coding DNA: TGTGCCAGCAGCGTGAGGCGGACAGATGTGGGCTCCTACGAGCAGTACTTC. Amino acid sequence: CASSVRRTDVGSYEQYF.

This clonotype came up a few times. This chain joins TRBV28 and TRBJ2-7; 10 nucleotides line up with TRBD2. The germline V gene encodes CDR1 MDHEN and CDR2 SYDVKM. V lost 8 bases to trimming and J lost 2 bases; unmatched junction nucleotides: 12. CDR3 size: 16 residues. The CDR3 nucleotides are TGTGCCAGCCCTCCCCCCGGGACTAGCGCAACCTACGAGCAGTACTTC. It encodes CASPPPGTSATYEQYF.

The CDR3 DNA is TGCAGCGTTGTAGGGACAGGTGGAGATGTCTACGAGCAGTACTTC. Encoded protein: CSVVGTGGDVYEQYF. This chain uses TRBV29-1 with TRBJ2-7; 8 bases fit TRBD1. CDR1 and CDR2 (germline): SQVTM, ANQGSEA. Trimming at V came to 4 bases and at J to 3 bases, leaving 11 bases not matched to a gene. The CDR3 runs to 15 residues.

The chain has TRBV4-3 and TRBJ2-7, with D perhaps matching TRBD2 (6 bases). Germline V gives CDR1 LGHNA, CDR2 YSLEER. Trimming pared 0 bases from V and 5 bases from J, leaving 11 bases between. This CDR3 spans 14 amino acids. The CDR3 bases are TGCGCCAGCAGCCAAGAAATACTAGCCCACGAGCAGTACTTC. Protein product: CASSQEILAHEQYF.

V usage is TRBV5-1 and J usage is TRBJ2-3, with 8 nucleotides matching TRBD2. Germline loops: CDR1 SGHRS, CDR2 YFSETQ. Trimming removed 3 bases from V and 5 bases from J; junction bases left unmatched: 14. This CDR3 has 17 amino acids. The CDR3 reads CASSSTSRRGAVDTQYF. The CDR3, as DNA: TGCGCCAGCAGCTCAACCTCGCGGCGGGGGGCTGTAGATACGCAGTATTTT.

In this sample, this clonotype turned up a few times. The CDR3 nucleotides are TGTGCCAGCAGCCCCGGGCCCCGAGAGACAGATACGCAGTATTTT. As protein: CASSPGPRETDTQYF. The gene calls are TRBV9 and TRBJ2-3; D uncertain. Trimming took off 4 bases at V and 3 bases at J, with 15 bases between the two ends. Germline CDR1 is SGDLS and CDR2 is YYNGEE. The CDR3 is 15 amino acids. The whole variable domain, remainder taken from reference TRBV9 and TRBJ2-3, is DSGVTQTPKHLITATGQRVTLRCSPRSGDLSVYWYQQSLDQGLQFLIQYYNGEERAKGNILERFSAQQFPDLHSELNLSSLELGDSALYFCASSPGPRETDTQYFGPGTRLTVL.

A word on this clonotype: This may stem from a read error, because a much larger clone lies one nucleotide away. CDR3 protein: CSGRRTEWLETQFF. For the CDR3, the DNA is TGCAGCGGCCGACGGACAGAGTGGTTAGAGACCCAGTTCTTC. V gene TRBV29-1 combines with J gene TRBJ2-1, with D possibly TRBD1 on 6 matching bases. This CDR3 spans 14 amino acids. Germline V gene data show CDR1 as SQVTM and CDR2 as ANQGSEA. V was clipped by 7 bases and J by 13 bases, with 26 bases between them.